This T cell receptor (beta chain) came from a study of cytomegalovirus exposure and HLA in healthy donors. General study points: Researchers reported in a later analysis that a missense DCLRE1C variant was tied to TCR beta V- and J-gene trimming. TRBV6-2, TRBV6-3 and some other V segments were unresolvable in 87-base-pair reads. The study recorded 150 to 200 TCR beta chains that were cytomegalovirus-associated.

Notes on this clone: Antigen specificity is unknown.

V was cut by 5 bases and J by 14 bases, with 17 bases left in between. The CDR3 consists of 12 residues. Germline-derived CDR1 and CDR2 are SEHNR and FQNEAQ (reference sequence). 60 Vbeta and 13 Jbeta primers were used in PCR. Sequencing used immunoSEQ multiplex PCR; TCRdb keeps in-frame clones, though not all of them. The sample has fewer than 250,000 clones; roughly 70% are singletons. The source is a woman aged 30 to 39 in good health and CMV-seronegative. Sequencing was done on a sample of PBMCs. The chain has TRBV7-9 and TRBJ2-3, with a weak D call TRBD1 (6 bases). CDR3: CASSPGTPSRYF. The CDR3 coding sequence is TGTGCCAGCAGCCCTGGGACACCTAGTCGGTATTTT.